This T cell receptor (beta chain) was recovered during a study of cytomegalovirus exposure and HLA in healthy donors (dated by TCRdb to 2016 to 2017). Context from the whole study: In an earlier analysis of several hundred of the donors, under 300 Gb of sequence data and 95 million to 130 million unique TCR beta sequences from 180 million or so T cells were reported. An early release covering 550 to 650 HLA-typed donors comprised about 300 gigabases of sequencing data and tens of millions of unique TCR sequences. Among the roughly 400 genotyped donors, approximately 82% belonged to the genetic ancestry cluster associated with self-reported Caucasian donors. The study aimed to test whether cataloging public T cell receptors could reveal signatures of past pathogen exposure. The T cell repertoires of 666 subjects were profiled by immunosequencing and related to cytomegalovirus serostatus. Besides the first cohort of 500 to 700 subjects, a separate validation cohort made up of about 120 different subjects was used. To predict cytomegalovirus infection status, the study combined high-throughput TCR immunosequencing, statistical association of individual TCRs with disease status, and machine learning. In a later analysis, previously published TCR beta repertoires from 670 or so donors were re-analyzed and high-resolution HLA genotyping was added so that TCR occurrence patterns could be studied. Rather than drawing on any new phenotypic data, the later analysis identified candidate immune exposures from TCR beta sequences and the way those sequences occurred across donors. To decide whether each TCR beta V gene segment behaved as functional or pseudogenic, an earlier analysis of some 580 of the donors relied on high-throughput TCR beta sequencing. Alongside the repertoire data, information on donor age, sex, ethnicity and CMV serostatus was compiled. A later genetic analysis used genome-wide SNP genotypes for about 60% of the roughly 670 donors, treating that subset as a discovery cohort. All discovery cohort repertoires had been generated using a single sequencing platform. HLA typing included class I and class II loci at four-digit resolution. Typing coverage varied by locus: about 620-640 donors for A, B, C, DRB1 and DQB1; more than 500 for DQA1; more than 600 for DPA1; more than 450 for DPB1. Because of strong linkage in the cohort, roughly 5 DR-DQ haplotypes were treated as single units for association and clustering. Across some 400 genotyped donors of the cohort, an average of about 220,000 unique TCR beta nucleotide sequences per donor were sequenced, and roughly 18% of those sequences were non-productive. Points the paper makes about the study in general: While some public TCRs were present in many individuals, most TCR sequences turned up only very rarely across donors. In a later analysis, HLA-associated TCR beta chains showed more clonal expansion and lower generation probabilities than non-associated chains that were equally common. In a later genetic analysis, fewer N-insertions in productive TCRs were reported among donors in an Asian-associated ancestry cluster than the roughly 710-donor mean. In this cohort, only TCR beta chains were sequenced, and detectable features were limited by the absence of alpha or paired-chain data. A further reported finding was that TCR beta sequences accurately predicted the HLA-A and HLA-B alleles for most subjects in the first cohort. Some IMGT-functional V segments, including TRBV6-2 and TRBV6-3, could not be distinguished by the 87-base-pair reads and were therefore excluded. In vitro tests confirmed that a few of the cytomegalovirus-associated TCR beta chains recognize cytomegalovirus antigens. In a later analysis, most CMV-associated TCR beta chains were found to appear HLA-restricted, with HLA associations seemingly driven largely by CMV exposure. Because HLA typing was missing for some donors at each locus, association tests included only the typed subset. Sequencing depth was assumed to be roughly uniform across donors in the presence/absence analyses, though that assumption may not hold. Linkage disequilibrium might explain the correlated functional status among segregating V segments, but an unknown experimental factor could not be ruled out. A later analysis associated roughly 17,000 TCR beta sequences with specific HLA alleles at a false discovery rate of 0.05. The authors suggested that the approach could potentially be generalized to other disease states and immunological phenotypes. Immune exposure information for the cohort was limited to CMV serostatus. Several of the top co-occurrence clusters appeared to be linked to parvovirus B19, influenza, CMV and Epstein-Barr virus, according to a later analysis. Assigning TCR associations to individual alleles was difficult when HLA alleles, especially DR and DQ, strongly co-occurred. Because counts were too low, 15 to 20 rarely observed V segments, including chromosome 9 orphons, were excluded from the earlier analysis of 587 of the donors. In the study, around 160 TCR beta chains were listed as associated with cytomegalovirus. An association between a missense DCLRE1C variant and V-gene and J-gene trimming of TCR beta chains was found in a later genetic analysis and replicated in an independent cohort. The classifier was reported to diagnose cytomegalovirus status with high specificity and sensitivity in both the original cohort and the validation cohort. In an earlier analysis of a few hundred of the donors, most TCR beta V segments were observed in productive rearrangements about 87% or about 30% of the time, broadly matching IMGT annotations. The sequencing pipeline was judged likely to have produced a cluster of highly shared sequence variants as a technical artifact. In a later analysis, TCR association rates were found to vary across HLA loci, with the most associated TCRs seen for DRB1 alleles and the fewest for HLA-C alleles.

In total, around 600 healthy bone marrow donors made up the cohort. All cohort members were sampled while nominally healthy, although unrecorded immune exposures were likely present. The donor was CMV seronegative and belonged to the group of 350 or so seronegative cohort members. Each donor provided a peripheral blood sample, and peripheral blood mononuclear cells were used for TCR beta sequencing. The Qiagen DNeasy Blood Extraction Kit was used to extract genomic DNA from the blood cell samples. The library was made by the immunoSEQ multiplex PCR assay. A mixture of 60 forward primers for TCR Vbeta segments and 13 reverse primers for TCR Jbeta segments was used in the multiplex PCR. A multiplex PCR assay on genomic DNA amplified the CDR3 region of rearranged TCR beta genes. On the Illumina HiSeq System, the amplified TCR beta libraries were sequenced as 87-base-pair reads. In the source study's methods: Across the 640 or so repertoires, a later analysis counted roughly 77 million unique TCR beta chains, about 10 million of which were shared by at least two donors. Raw reads were error-corrected and collapsed into unique sequences with a nearest-neighbor algorithm that merged closely related sequences to remove PCR and sequencing errors. V, D and J gene segments were assigned by aligning CDR3 sequences to IMGT reference sequences. For a sequence to be retained, at least a six-nucleotide match to both a V gene segment and a J gene segment was required. Rearrangements were classified as productive when the CDR3 lacked stop codons and remained in frame with V and J, and all other rearrangements were classified as non-productive. Following IMGT convention, CDR3 was defined as the stretch from the second conserved V-encoded cysteine up to the conserved J-encoded phenylalanine. The earlier analysis of 450 to 750 of the donors excluded any sequence lacking an unambiguous match to a single V gene segment. In an earlier analysis of about 590 of the donors, a V segment was called functional when productive rearrangements were above 56.7%, and segregating when the standard deviation between donors exceeded 5%. A statistical classification framework was developed to diagnose cytomegalovirus status using the catalog of TCR beta chain sequences. In a later analysis, TCR nucleotide sequences were compared against IMGT/GENE-DB human TR gene sequences so that V and J genes could be assigned. Using the TCRdist pipeline, a later analysis assigned CDR3 sequences along with most-parsimonious VDJ recombination scenarios. A later analysis defined each TCR beta chain by its CDR3 amino acid sequence plus V-gene family, and excluded reads lacking a unique V-gene family. To address suspected cross-contamination and a sequencing artifact, a later analysis removed under 600 highly shared, low-generation-probability nucleotide sequences. A later analysis calculated a clonal expansion index for each public chain from normalized within-repertoire ranks of inferred template counts. In a later analysis, generation probabilities were computed with a VDJ recombination model fitted to out-of-frame rearrangements, and the resulting probabilities were checked against IGoR. A later analysis scored TCR-TCR, TCR-HLA and TCR-CMV co-occurrence with hypergeometric tests, applying a repertoire-size bias correction to TCR pairs. To estimate false discovery rates, a later analysis permuted the HLA or CMV assignments 20 times. In a later analysis, co-occurring TCRs were grouped with DBSCAN, and TCRdist sequence similarity was added when clustering was performed within HLA-allele-positive subsets. Repertoires with fewer than 30,000 or more than 120,000 public chains, plus five repertoires with anomalous nucleotide sharing, were excluded from co-occurrence clustering. TCRdb carries this immuneACCESS record with in-frame sequences only. Its versions omit some clonotypes, under half of them owing to an unresolved V gene in the studies checked, with the rest unexplained. D and trimming come from the DNA, and the V and J calls and clone size come from that table. The sample table records approximately 130,000 clones; around 81% of these occur just once. Around 1.9% of the sample goes to the ten largest clones.

On this clone itself: The antigen it binds to is not known. Per-base quality was not reported, and no clone a single base away is much larger than it.

Germline trimming amounts to 6 bases on V and 7 bases on J, with 5 as the count of junction bases outside the gene matches. CDR1 DFQATT and CDR2 SNEGSKA were looked up in the germline V gene (reference sequence). The CDR3 has 11 amino acids, counting the end cysteine and phenylalanine. Only the CDR3 DNA stays, 33 bases, in frame from base 1. The chain employs TRBV20-1 and TRBJ1-1, and 7 bases in between align with TRBD1. This sequence was found in a woman in her forties or fifties in good health and CMV-seronegative. The sequencing sample was made of PBMCs. The CDR3 reads as follows: CSARQGNEAFF. At the DNA level, the sequence is TGCAGTGCGCGACAGGGAAATGAAGCTTTCTTT.